This T cell receptor beta chain was profiled in a study of blood T cell repertoires in COVID-19. Study details: Researchers got acute and convalescent COVID-19 samples from the United States, Italy and Spain. PBMCs, B-cell-depleted T cells, or T cells were the source of the cDNA or gDNA that made up the material.

Authors' processing steps: Estimated nucleated cell counts came from reference gene primer amplification. Measured with immunoSEQ multiplex PCR; TCRdb has only the in-frame clones, and not every one. V and J calls plus clone size are reproduced from that table; the DNA served to infer D and trimming. This table has roughly 170,000 clones, about 85% appearing once. CDR3 size: 16 residues. V was pared by 0 bases and J by 0 bases, with 11 bases between. CDR1 is KGHSH, CDR2 LQKENI, per germline. The chain employs TRBV18 and TRBJ1-1, with a possible D match to TRBD1 (6 bases). The sample comprised peripheral blood. The sequence was obtained from a woman aged 45-59 years with COVID-19, enrolled during active disease. The CDR3 loop reads CASSPPNRVLNTEAFF. DNA for the CDR3: TGTGCCAGCTCACCACCGAACAGGGTCCTGAACACTGAAGCTTTCTTT. Full variable domain (missing parts from reference TRBV18 and TRBJ1-1): NAGVMQNPRHLVRRRGQEARLRCSPMKGHSHVYWYRQLPEEGLKFMVYLQKENIIDESGMPKERFSAEFPKEGPSILRIQQVVRGDSAAYFCASSPPNRVLNTEAFFGQGTRLTVV.